This T cell receptor beta chain was retrieved from a study of T cells in localized non-small cell lung cancer. Study observations and caveats: It was uninvolved adjacent lung that showed the highest T cell clonality, exceeding tumor. Only one tumor region was sequenced, so heterogeneity remains possible. Appearing in adjacent lung were a median about 57 of the top 100 tumor clones.

Remarks on this clone: The antigen remains undetermined.

TCRdb's table, derived via immunoSEQ multiplex PCR, lists solely in-frame clones and lacks some. Of 15,000 to 25,000 clones in the sample, around 90% were seen once. This receptor was obtained from a male donor at least 60 years old with stage I squamous cell lung carcinoma. The sequences come from peripheral blood, collected before any cancer treatment.

In DNA, the CDR3 is TGTGCCAGCAGTACTCCCGAACGAAACTACGAGCAGTACTTC. This translates into CASSTPERNYEQYF. J is TRBJ2-7 and V is TRBV28; no reliable D call. V was pared by 5 bases and J by 3 bases, with 14 bases between. The CDR3 is 14 residues long. In germline, CDR1 is MDHEN, CDR2 SYDVKM.